A selection of T cell receptor beta chains follows, all from one sample in a study of technical replicates of blood from a handful of donors. Only in-frame clones appear in the TCRdb table, and some are missing; sequencing was by immunoSEQ multiplex PCR. This table has tens of thousands of clones, around 96% appearing once. Sequenced material: PBMCs. These receptors were taken from a human donor in good health. Some clones in this sample may be carry-over from other donors' samples. Each CDR3 is given with its conserved first and last residue. Each record gives: clone size, J gene, V gene, D gene, CDR3 protein, CDR3 DNA. D genes are given only for firm matches. Clone size, where shown, is once, few, many, or a class for clones that have expanded.

clone size: -; J gene: TRBJ2-1; V gene: TRBV6-4; D gene: TRBD2; CDR3 protein: CASSTGTSAPNEQFF; CDR3 DNA: TGTGCCAGCAGTACCGGGACTAGCGCTCCCAATGAGCAGTTCTTC
clone size: -; J gene: TRBJ2-3; V gene: TRBV7-2; D gene: TRBD2; CDR3 protein: CASSFSGGAADTQYF; CDR3 DNA: TGTGCCAGCAGCTTTAGCGGGGGGGCGGCAGATACGCAGTATTTT
clone size: -; J gene: TRBJ2-2; V gene: TRBV5-4; D gene: -; CDR3 protein: CASSLKSPAGELFF; CDR3 DNA: TGTGCCAGCAGCTTGAAGTCCCCGGCCGGGGAGCTGTTTTTT
clone size: -; J gene: TRBJ1-3; V gene: TRBV7-9; D gene: -; CDR3 protein: CASSIQGSSGNTIYF; CDR3 DNA: TGTGCCAGCAGCATACAGGGATCCTCTGGAAACACCATATATTTT
clone size: -; J gene: TRBJ2-3; V gene: TRBV18; D gene: TRBD2; CDR3 protein: CASSPAGGDTQYF; CDR3 DNA: TGTGCCAGCTCACCTGCGGGGGGAGATACGCAGTATTTT
clone size: -; J gene: TRBJ2-1; V gene: TRBV4-2; D gene: -; CDR3 protein: CASSQDLSSSYNEQFF; CDR3 DNA: TGTGCCAGCAGCCAAGATTTGAGTTCCTCCTACAATGAGCAGTTCTTC
clone size: -; J gene: TRBJ1-2; V gene: TRBV5-1; D gene: -; CDR3 protein: CASSLRGVGYTF; CDR3 DNA: TGCGCCAGCAGCCTGCGGGGTGTTGGCTACACCTTC
clone size: once; J gene: TRBJ2-3; V gene: TRBV7-9; D gene: -; CDR3 protein: CASSPPTRDTQYF; CDR3 DNA: TGTGCCAGCAGCCCCCCGACTAGGGATACGCAGTATTTT
clone size: -; J gene: TRBJ2-3; V gene: TRBV5-4; D gene: TRBD1; CDR3 protein: CASSDGQGADTQYF; CDR3 DNA: TGTGCCAGCAGCGACGGACAGGGTGCGGATACGCAGTATTTT
clone size: -; J gene: TRBJ1-2; V gene: TRBV19; D gene: -; CDR3 protein: CASGHLDKNYGYTF; CDR3 DNA: TGTGCCAGTGGACACTTGGACAAGAACTATGGCTACACCTTC
clone size: -; J gene: TRBJ1-2; V gene: TRBV7-8; D gene: -; CDR3 protein: CASSSTDSIYGYTF; CDR3 DNA: TGTGCCAGCAGCTCCACGGACAGCATCTATGGCTACACCTTC
clone size: -; J gene: TRBJ2-7; V gene: TRBV6-5; D gene: -; CDR3 protein: CASSYSPVRGGEQYF; CDR3 DNA: TGTGCCAGCAGTTACTCCCCCGTTCGAGGAGGGGAGCAGTACTTC
clone size: -; J gene: TRBJ2-1; V gene: TRBV4-1; D gene: -; CDR3 protein: CASSQSGIGEQFF; CDR3 DNA: TGCGCCAGCAGCCAATCAGGGATTGGAGAGCAGTTCTTC
clone size: -; J gene: TRBJ2-1; V gene: TRBV7-3; D gene: TRBD1; CDR3 protein: CASSKTGINEQFF; CDR3 DNA: TGTGCCAGCAGCAAGACAGGGATCAATGAGCAGTTCTTC
clone size: -; J gene: TRBJ2-3; V gene: TRBV7-6; D gene: TRBD2; CDR3 protein: CASSKGLAGGTDTQYF; CDR3 DNA: TGTGCCAGCAGCAAGGGACTAGCGGGAGGCACAGATACGCAGTATTTT
clone size: -; J gene: TRBJ2-2; V gene: TRBV7-9; D gene: -; CDR3 protein: CASRKGTQNTGELFF; CDR3 DNA: TGTGCCAGCAGGAAGGGGACTCAGAACACCGGGGAGCTGTTTTTT
clone size: -; J gene: TRBJ1-2; V gene: TRBV7-2; D gene: -; CDR3 protein: CASSPGWAASGYTF; CDR3 DNA: TGTGCCAGCAGCCCAGGTTGGGCTGCCAGTGGCTACACCTTC
clone size: -; J gene: TRBJ2-5; V gene: TRBV7-2; D gene: TRBD1; CDR3 protein: CASSPGQGRQETQYF; CDR3 DNA: TGTGCCAGCAGCCCCGGACAGGGGCGGCAAGAGACCCAGTACTTC
clone size: -; J gene: TRBJ1-2; V gene: TRBV27; D gene: -; CDR3 protein: CASSFSGNYGYTF; CDR3 DNA: TGTGCCAGCAGTTTCTCCGGGAACTATGGCTACACCTTC
clone size: -; J gene: TRBJ2-5; V gene: TRBV5-6; D gene: TRBD2; CDR3 protein: CASSLGAGETQYF; CDR3 DNA: TGTGCCAGCAGCTTAGGAGCGGGGGAGACCCAGTACTTC
clone size: -; J gene: TRBJ2-4; V gene: TRBV6-5; D gene: -; CDR3 protein: CASSMGHRAKNIQYF; CDR3 DNA: TGTGCCAGCAGTATGGGACACCGAGCCAAAAACATTCAGTACTTC
clone size: -; J gene: TRBJ2-5; V gene: TRBV5-5; D gene: -; CDR3 protein: CASSSPPAGSETQYF; CDR3 DNA: TGTGCCAGCAGCTCACCCCCCGCAGGGTCAGAGACCCAGTACTTC
clone size: -; J gene: TRBJ2-5; V gene: TRBV11-2; D gene: -; CDR3 protein: CASSLDYSQTQYF; CDR3 DNA: TGTGCCAGCAGCTTAGACTATTCGCAGACCCAGTACTTC
clone size: -; J gene: TRBJ1-5; V gene: TRBV6-5; D gene: TRBD1; CDR3 protein: CASSYSRGKPQHF; CDR3 DNA: TGTGCCAGCAGTTACTCCAGGGGGAAGCCCCAGCATTTT
clone size: -; J gene: TRBJ1-2; V gene: TRBV6-5; D gene: TRBD1; CDR3 protein: CASSSGTGLGYGYTF; CDR3 DNA: TGTGCCAGCAGTTCGGGGACAGGGCTCGGCTATGGCTACACCTTC
clone size: -; J gene: TRBJ1-2; V gene: TRBV7-2; D gene: -; CDR3 protein: CASSFRGGGYTF; CDR3 DNA: TGTGCCAGCAGCTTCAGGGGCGGCGGCTACACCTTC
clone size: -; J gene: TRBJ1-2; V gene: TRBV6-5; D gene: -; CDR3 protein: CASSYVLGGGSYGYTF; CDR3 DNA: TGTGCCAGCAGTTACGTTTTAGGCGGGGGAAGCTATGGCTACACCTTC
clone size: -; J gene: TRBJ1-4; V gene: TRBV18; D gene: TRBD1; CDR3 protein: CASSPTAGTDNEKLFF; CDR3 DNA: TGTGCCAGCTCACCAACTGCCGGGACAGACAATGAAAAACTGTTTTTT
clone size: -; J gene: TRBJ2-2; V gene: TRBV7-2; D gene: TRBD2; CDR3 protein: CASSKTGTRETGELFF; CDR3 DNA: TGTGCCAGCAGCAAAACCGGGACTAGGGAAACCGGGGAGCTGTTTTTT
clone size: -; J gene: TRBJ2-5; V gene: TRBV29-1; D gene: TRBD2; CDR3 protein: CSWGLAGGGETQYF; CDR3 DNA: TGCAGCTGGGGACTAGCGGGAGGTGGGGAGACCCAGTACTTC
clone size: -; J gene: TRBJ2-7; V gene: TRBV5-4; D gene: -; CDR3 protein: CASSFRGEQYF; CDR3 DNA: TGTGCCAGCAGCTTTAGGGGCGAGCAGTACTTC